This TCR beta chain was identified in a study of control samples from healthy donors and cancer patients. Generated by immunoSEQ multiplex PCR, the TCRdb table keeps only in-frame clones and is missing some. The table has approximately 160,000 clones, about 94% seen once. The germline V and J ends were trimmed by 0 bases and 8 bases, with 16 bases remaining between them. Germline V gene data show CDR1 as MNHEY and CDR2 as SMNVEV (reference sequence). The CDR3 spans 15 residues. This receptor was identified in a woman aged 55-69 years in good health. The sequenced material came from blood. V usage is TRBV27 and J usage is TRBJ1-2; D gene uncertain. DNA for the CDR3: TGTGCCAGCAGTTTATCTAGTTTAATCGGGGAAGGCTACACCTTC. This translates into CASSLSSLIGEGYTF.